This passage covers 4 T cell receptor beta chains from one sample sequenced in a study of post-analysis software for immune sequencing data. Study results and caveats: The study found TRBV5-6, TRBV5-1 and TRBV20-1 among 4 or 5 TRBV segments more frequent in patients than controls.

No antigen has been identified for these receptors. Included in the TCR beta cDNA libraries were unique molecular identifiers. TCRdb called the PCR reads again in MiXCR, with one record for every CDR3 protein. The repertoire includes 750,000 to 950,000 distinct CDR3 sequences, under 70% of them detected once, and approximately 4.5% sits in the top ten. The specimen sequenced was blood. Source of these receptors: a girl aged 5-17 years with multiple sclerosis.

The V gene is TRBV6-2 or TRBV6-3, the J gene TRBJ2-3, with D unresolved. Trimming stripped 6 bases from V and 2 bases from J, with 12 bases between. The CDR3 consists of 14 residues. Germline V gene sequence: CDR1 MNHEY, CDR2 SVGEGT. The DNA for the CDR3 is TGTGCCAGCAGGTCCCAACGATACACAGATACGCAGTATTTT. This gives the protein CASRSQRYTDTQYF.

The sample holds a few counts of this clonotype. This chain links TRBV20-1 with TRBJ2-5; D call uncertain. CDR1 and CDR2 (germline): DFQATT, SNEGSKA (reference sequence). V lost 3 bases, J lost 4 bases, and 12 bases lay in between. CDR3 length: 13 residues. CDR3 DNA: TGCAGTGCTAGGGCTCAGCCGATAGAGACCCAGTACTTC. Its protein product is CSARAQPIETQYF.

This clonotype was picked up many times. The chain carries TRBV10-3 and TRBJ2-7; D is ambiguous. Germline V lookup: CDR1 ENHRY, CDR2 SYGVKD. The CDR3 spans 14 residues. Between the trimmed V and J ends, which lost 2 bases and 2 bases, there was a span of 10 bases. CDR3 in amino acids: CAISESSRTYEQYF. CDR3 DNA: TGTGCCATCAGTGAGAGCTCTAGAACCTACGAGCAGTACTTC.

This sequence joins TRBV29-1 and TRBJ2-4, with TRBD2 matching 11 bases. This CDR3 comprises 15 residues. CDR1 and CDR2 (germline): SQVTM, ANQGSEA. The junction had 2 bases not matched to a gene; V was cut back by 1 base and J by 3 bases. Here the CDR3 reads CSVEGGTSGKNIQYF. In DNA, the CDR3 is TGCAGCGTTGAAGGGGGGACTAGCGGCAAAAACATTCAGTACTTC.